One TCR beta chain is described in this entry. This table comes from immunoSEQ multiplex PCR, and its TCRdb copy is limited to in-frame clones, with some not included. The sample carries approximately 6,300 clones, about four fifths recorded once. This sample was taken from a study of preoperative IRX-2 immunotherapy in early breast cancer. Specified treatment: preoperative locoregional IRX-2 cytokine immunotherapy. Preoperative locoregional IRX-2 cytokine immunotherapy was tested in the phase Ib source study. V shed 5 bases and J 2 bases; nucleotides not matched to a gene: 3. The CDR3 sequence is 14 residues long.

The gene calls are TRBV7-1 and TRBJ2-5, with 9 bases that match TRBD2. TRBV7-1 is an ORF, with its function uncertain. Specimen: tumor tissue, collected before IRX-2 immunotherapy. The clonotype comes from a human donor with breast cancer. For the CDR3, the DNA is TGTGCCAGCAGCGTAACTAGCGGGCAAGAGACCCAGTACTTC. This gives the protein CASSVTSGQETQYF.